These 27 T cell receptor beta chains came from one sample sequenced in a study of blood T cell repertoires in COVID-19. The method was immunoSEQ multiplex PCR; TCRdb's version includes in-frame clones alone and lacks a portion of them. The table shows about 140,000 clones, with over 70% occurring only once. Sequencing was carried out using peripheral blood. The receptors come from a woman in her sixties with acute or convalescent COVID-19.

Only a few counts were recorded for this clone. The genes are TRBV7-8 and TRBJ1-6; D might be TRBD1 (5 bases). Germline CDR1 SGHVS, CDR2 FQNEAQ. The CDR3 is 17 amino acids. The V end was cut by 2 bases, the J end by 7 bases, with 18 bases between. CDR3 region: CASSLTRVGGANSPLHF. The CDR3 DNA follows: TGTGCCAGCAGCTTAACCCGAGTCGGCGGGGCAAATTCACCCCTCCACTTT.

CDR3 sequence reads: CASSLGGIGQPQHF. The DNA of the CDR3 is TGTGCCAGCAGTCTAGGGGGAATCGGGCAGCCCCAGCATTTT. The J gene is TRBJ1-5, the V gene TRBV7-9; D may be TRBD1 (6 bases). Germline values: CDR1 SEHNR, CDR2 FQNEAQ (reference sequence). The CDR3 totals 14 residues. V was clipped by 6 bases and J by 7 bases, with 16 bases between them.

The chain uses TRBV6-5 and TRBJ2-2, with D unresolved. Trimming shortened V by 6 bases and J by 4 bases, and 9 bases separated the two germline ends. Germline CDR1 MNHEY, CDR2 SVGAGI. This CDR3 has 13 amino acids. DNA for the CDR3: TGTGCCAGCAGAATTCACGGCACCGGGGAGCTGTTTTTT. The encoded protein is CASRIHGTGELFF.

The chain is built from TRBV10-3 and TRBJ1-5; 7 bases agree with TRBD1. V lost 5 bases and J lost 4; bases outside the gene matches: 5. The CDR3 loop spans 14 amino acids. CDR1 is ENHRY and CDR2 is SYGVKD in the germline V gene. CDR3 sequence (DNA): TGTGCCATCAGTCCTACAGGGGATAATCAGCCCCAGCATTTT. This translates into CAISPTGDNQPQHF.

The V and J genes are TRBV27 and TRBJ1-6; D is undetermined. Deletions cut 1 base from V and 0 bases from J, with 19 bases between. CDR3 length equals 20 residues. Per germline, CDR1 MNHEY and CDR2 SMNVEV (reference sequence). Here the CDR3 DNA reads TGTGCCAGCAGTTTATTCGGTCACAGTGGCTCAAGCTCCTATAATTCACCCCTCCACTTT. It encodes CASSLFGHSGSSSYNSPLHF.

This rearrangement joins TRBV27 to TRBJ1-5, with D perhaps matching TRBD1 (5 bases). Germline V gives CDR1 MNHEY, CDR2 SMNVEV (reference sequence). V shed 6 bases and J shed 3 bases, with 12 bases lying between them. CDR3 length: 14 amino acids. The CDR3 nucleotides are TGTGCCAGCAGGGGTCAGGGCAACAATCAGCCCCAGCATTTT. This translates into CASRGQGNNQPQHF.

The chain has TRBV15 and TRBJ2-1; the match to TRBD2 covers 14 bases. The CDR3 covers 16 residues. Germline values: CDR1 LNHNV, CDR2 YYDKDF (reference sequence). V shed 1 base and J 7 bases; nucleotides not matched to a gene: 3. This chain's CDR3 is CATSRGLAGGKNEQFF. The DNA for the CDR3 is TGTGCCACCAGCAGAGGACTAGCGGGAGGGAAAAATGAGCAGTTCTTC.

The chain is built from TRBV24-1 and TRBJ2-1; 16 bases agree with TRBD2. V was pared by 4 bases and J by 3 bases, with 11 bases of the junction left unmatched. The germline V gene encodes CDR1 KGHDR and CDR2 SFDVKD. The CDR3 runs to 20 residues. CDR3 in amino acids: CATSEGPGLAGGPIYNEQFF. Written as DNA, the CDR3 is TGTGCCACCAGTGAAGGGCCGGGACTAGCGGGAGGGCCTATCTACAATGAGCAGTTCTTC.

The V and J genes are TRBV12-3 or TRBV12-4 and TRBJ2-3, with D possibly being TRBD2 (6 bases). The V gene lost 5 bases and the J gene lost 6 bases, with 6 bases spanning the gap. The length of the CDR3 is 11 residues. This CDR3 reads CASSRGDTQYF. As DNA, the CDR3 is TGTGCCAGCAGTCGGGGGGATACGCAGTATTTT.

V gene TRBV2 combines with J gene TRBJ1-5, with D possibly being TRBD1 (5 bases). Trimming left V 9 bases short and J 4 bases short, with 13 bases between. Germline CDR1 and CDR2: SNHLY and FYNNEI. The CDR3 is 13 residues long. The CDR3 DNA follows: TGTGCCAGTAGAAGCCAGGGTAATCAGCCCCAGCATTTT. As protein: CASRSQGNQPQHF.

This chain links TRBV11-2 with TRBJ1-1; D may be TRBD1 (6 bases). Germline V CDR1 and CDR2: SGHAT, FQNNGV. V lost 5 bases, J lost 0 bases, and 13 bases lay in between. The CDR3 extends over 15 amino acids. CDR3: CASSPRDILNTEAFF. The DNA of the CDR3 is TGTGCCAGCAGCCCACGGGACATATTGAACACTGAAGCTTTCTTT.

This chain connects TRBV11-2 to TRBJ2-7; D gene unclear. V lost 1 base to trimming and J lost 2 bases, with 9 bases between them. CDR3 length: 14 amino acids. The germline V gene encodes CDR1 SGHAT and CDR2 FQNNGV. The chain's CDR3 is CASSLGAGTYEQYF. The CDR3, as DNA: TGTGCCAGCAGCTTAGGGGCAGGTACCTACGAGCAGTACTTC.

This chain joins TRBV28 and TRBJ2-5; 8 bases align to TRBD2. The germline V gene has CDR1 MDHEN and CDR2 SYDVKM. The V and J ends lost 2 bases and 5 bases, in that order; junction bases with no gene match: 7. The CDR3 is 15 amino acids. CDR3 residues: CASSLSGSWRETQYF. The CDR3, as DNA: TGTGCCAGCAGTTTAAGCGGGAGTTGGCGGGAGACCCAGTACTTC.

This chain links TRBV3-1 (or the pseudogene TRBV3-2) with TRBJ2-2, with D unclear. Germline V gene sequence: CDR1 LGHDT, CDR2 YNNKEL (reference sequence). The CDR3 spans 13 residues. V lost 8 bases and J lost 6, with 13 bases in between. The CDR3 coding sequence is TGTGCCAGCCGCCCCAGTCGCTCCGGGGAGCTGTTTTTT. Its protein product is CASRPSRSGELFF.

The V and J genes are TRBV27 and TRBJ2-7, with unresolved D. Trimming left V 6 bases short and J 4 bases short, with 7 bases between. From germline, CDR1 is MNHEY and CDR2 SMNVEV (reference sequence). CDR3 length: 11 residues. The CDR3 protein is CASRAGYEQYF. DNA for the CDR3: TGTGCCAGCAGGGCAGGATACGAGCAGTACTTC.

The V and J genes are TRBV28 and TRBJ1-4; D is possibly TRBD1 (5 bases). There are 14 residues in the CDR3. Germline V lookup: CDR1 MDHEN, CDR2 SYDVKM. The V end lost 3 bases, the J end lost 6 bases, and 11 bases lay between the germline ends. In DNA form, the CDR3 reads TGTGCCAGCAGTTTTCGGGGGGAAGATGAAAAACTGTTTTTT. This gives the protein CASSFRGEDEKLFF.

This chain links TRBV19 with TRBJ2-7, with unresolved D. The CDR3 covers 13 residues. With 3 bases removed from V and 6 bases from J, the gap between germline ends came to 12 bases. Germline assignment: CDR1 LNHDA and CDR2 SQIVND (reference sequence). The CDR3 loop reads CASSIGRLSEQYF. The CDR3 DNA follows: TGTGCCAGTAGTATCGGCAGGCTATCCGAGCAGTACTTC.

The CDR3 here is CASRSVSGSTPYEQYF. CDR3 nucleotides: TGTGCCAGCAGATCCGTCAGCGGGAGTACACCCTACGAGCAGTACTTC. The V call is TRBV27, the J call TRBJ2-7; 8 bases agree with TRBD2. In germline, CDR1 is MNHEY, CDR2 SMNVEV (reference sequence). The CDR3 is made up of 16 amino acids. The trim removed 6 bases at V and 2 bases at J, leaving 12 bases unmatched.

This clone was detected once. V gene TRBV19 combines with J gene TRBJ2-3; D might be TRBD2 (6 bases). The CDR3 spans 14 residues. Germline V gene lookup returns CDR1 LNHDA and CDR2 SQIVND (reference sequence). Between the trimmed V and J ends, which lost 5 bases and 3 bases, there was a span of 12 bases. CDR3 region: CASSPGLRTDTQYF. The CDR3, as DNA: TGTGCCAGTAGTCCAGGACTACGAACAGATACGCAGTATTTT.

The chain has TRBV11-3 and TRBJ2-1, with D unresolved. Germline V lookup: CDR1 SGHNT, CDR2 YENEEA. The ends were cut back, 2 bases at V and 12 bases at J, with 14 bases in the middle. The CDR3 has 13 residues. CDR3 sequence: CASSLSTRMRQFF. The CDR3 DNA sequence: TGTGCCAGCAGCTTATCTACCCGAATGAGGCAGTTCTTC.

The gene calls are TRBV28 and TRBJ1-5; no definite D call. Germline V gene sequence: CDR1 MDHEN, CDR2 SYDVKM. This CDR3 contains 12 residues. The ends were cut back, 2 bases at V and 7 bases at J, with 6 bases in the middle. CDR3 DNA sequence: TGTGCCAGCAGTTTAACAGCCCAGCCCCAGCATTTT. Its protein product is CASSLTAQPQHF.

J is TRBJ2-3 and V is TRBV9; 10 bases fit TRBD2. Germline loops: CDR1 SGDLS, CDR2 YYNGEE. J was trimmed by 0 bases and V by 0 bases; bases with no gene match: 7. This CDR3 is built from 18 residues. The CDR3 DNA reads TGTGCCAGCAGCGTAGTAGCTAGCGGGAGCCCTAGCACAGATACGCAGTATTTT. It codes for CASSVVASGSPSTDTQYF.

The V and J genes are TRBV6-5 and TRBJ1-2; D gene unclear. V was trimmed by 8 bases and J by 7 bases, leaving 20 bases between them. The germline V gene has CDR1 MNHEY and CDR2 SVGAGI. The CDR3 is 14 amino acids. CDR3 DNA: TGTGCCAGCGCACCGAGAGATCTCCTCTCTGGCTACACCTTC. Translated, it gives CASAPRDLLSGYTF.

The V gene is TRBV5-1, the J gene TRBJ1-1; 9 bases match TRBD1. Germline CDR1 SGHRS, CDR2 YFSETQ. This CDR3 is built from 15 residues. V shed 0 bases, J shed 3 bases, and the junction held 3 bases outside the gene matches. The DNA of the CDR3 is TGCGCCAGCAGCTTGGGGGACAGGGAAGACACTGAAGCTTTCTTT. This sequence encodes CASSLGDREDTEAFF.

The V call is TRBV6-4, the J call TRBJ1-2; possible D gene TRBD1, 5 bases. CDR1 and CDR2 from the germline V gene are MRHNA and SNTAGT. V was shortened by 5 bases and J by 1 base, with 20 bases between the two germline ends. The CDR3 is 17 amino acids. CDR3 coding DNA: TGTGCCAGCAGTCCTTTCCAGGGCACCCTTTATAACTATGGCTACACCTTC. Protein product: CASSPFQGTLYNYGYTF.

The rearrangement uses TRBV3-1 (or the pseudogene TRBV3-2) and TRBJ2-3; possible D gene TRBD1, 5 bases. Germline V gene lookup returns CDR1 LGHDT and CDR2 YNNKEL (reference sequence). The CDR3 is made up of 13 amino acids. V lost 1 base and J lost 12, with 14 bases in between. CDR3 coding DNA: TGTGCCAGCAGCCAAGGTAGACAGCCTCTCCAGTATTTT. This encodes CASSQGRQPLQYF.

The chain uses TRBV5-1 and TRBJ2-7; weak D call: TRBD2 (5 bases). CDR1 and CDR2 from the germline V gene are SGHRS and YFSETQ. CDR3 size: 15 residues. V lost 0 bases and J lost 4, with 14 bases in between. The DNA for the CDR3 is TGCGCCAGCAGCTTGGCCCGGGATATTCGGTACGAGCAGTACTTC. Its translation: CASSLARDIRYEQYF.